The next 19 T cell receptor beta chains were all read from a single sample in a study of blood T cells in healthy people across ages. PCR was performed a second time for about 6 to 12 cycles using a sample-barcoded 5' primer and a J-beta primer mix. TCRdb used MiXCR to reprocess the 5' RACE reads, holding one entry per CDR3 protein. In the table there are about 1,600,000 distinct CDR3 sequences, roughly 40% of which are singletons. What was sequenced was blood. Source of these receptors: a woman aged 18-29 years in good health.

This clonotype appeared a few times. The rearrangement links TRBV6-5 to TRBJ2-1; D possibly matches TRBD1 or TRBD2 (5 bases each). From germline, CDR1 is MNHEY and CDR2 SVGAGI. Trimming pared 6 bases from V and 5 bases from J, leaving 11 bases between. The CDR3 totals 13 residues. CDR3 in amino acids: CASRLGRNNEQFF. The CDR3 nucleotides read TGTGCCAGCAGGTTGGGACGGAACAATGAGCAGTTCTTC.

This clonotype came up a few times. The chain has TRBV11-2 and TRBJ1-4; the D gene is possibly TRBD1 (5 bases). The CDR3 has 16 residues. Trimming took off 2 bases at V and 2 bases at J, with 12 bases between the two ends. Germline V gives CDR1 SGHAT, CDR2 FQNNGV. The CDR3 DNA reads as TGTGCCAGCAGCTTATTGGGGGGAACCACTAATGAAAAACTGTTTTTT. Its protein product is CASSLLGGTTNEKLFF.

J is TRBJ2-4 and V is TRBV15, with D perhaps TRBD1 (5 bases). This CDR3 region has 15 residues. V was clipped by 8 bases and J by 0 bases, with 14 bases between them. Germline loops: CDR1 LNHNV, CDR2 YYDKDF (reference sequence). CDR3 bases: TGTGCCACCCAAGACAGAGCCAAAGCCAAAAACATTCAGTACTTC. This translates into CATQDRAKAKNIQYF.

The chain carries TRBV6-5 and TRBJ1-1, with D unresolved. V was shortened by 0 bases and J by 0 bases, with 8 bases between the two germline ends. From germline, CDR1 is MNHEY and CDR2 SVGAGI. There are 15 residues in the CDR3. CDR3 DNA sequence: TGTGCCAGCAGTTACTCGAGCAGCATGAACACTGAAGCTTTCTTT. Translation gives CASSYSSSMNTEAFF.

The rearrangement links TRBV12-3 or TRBV12-4 to TRBJ1-6; tentatively, D is TRBD1 (5 bases). CDR3 size: 17 residues. Trimming shortened V by 0 bases and J by 7 bases, and 16 bases separated the two germline ends. The DNA of the CDR3 is TGTGCCAGCAGTTTAGCGCGTGTCAGGGCCTCAAATTCACCCCTCCACTTT. It is translated as CASSLARVRASNSPLHF.

This chain connects TRBV30 to TRBJ1-6; D is uncertain. Trimming took off 1 base at V and 5 bases at J, with 15 bases between the two ends. This CDR3 region has 16 residues. CDR1 is GTSNPN, CDR2 SVGIG, per germline (reference sequence). Written as DNA, the CDR3 is TGTGCCTGGAGTGCCGAGGGATTTGGGGATAATTCACCCCTCCACTTT. It yields the protein CAWSAEGFGDNSPLHF.

This clonotype was seen at least ten times. This chain joins TRBV5-1 and TRBJ2-1; D not resolved. The V end was cut by 1 base, the J end by 7 bases, with 15 bases between. The CDR3 contains 15 residues. The V gene's germline CDR1 is SGHRS and CDR2 YFSETQ. CDR3 sequence reads: CASSLNSAIINEQFF. As DNA, the CDR3 is TGCGCCAGCAGCTTGAACAGCGCAATTATAAATGAGCAGTTCTTC.

The chain is built from TRBV6-4 and TRBJ1-2; D call uncertain. Trimming removed 4 bases at V and 1 base at J, with 7 bases between. CDR3 length: 13 amino acids. Germline CDR1 and CDR2: MRHNA and SNTAGT. CDR3 loop: CASSAGINYGYTF. Written as DNA, the CDR3 is TGTGCCAGCAGTGCAGGAATTAACTATGGCTACACCTTC.

Worth noting for this clonotype: A junction boundary mismatches the germline segment, possibly from a read error. The chain joins TRBV7-7 to TRBJ2-7, with 9 positions matching TRBD1. This CDR3 is 17 amino acids long. Germline loops: CDR1 SSHAT, CDR2 FNYEAQ (reference sequence). CDR3 sequence (DNA): TGTGCTAGCAGCCCTCAGGTGGGGGACAGGGACTACAATGAGCAGTACTTC. Its translation is CASSPQVGDRDYNEQYF.

This clonotype was detected ten times or more. The chain has TRBV20-1 and TRBJ2-3; 12 bases fit TRBD2. CDR1 is DFQATT and CDR2 is SNEGSKA in the germline V gene (reference sequence). The CDR3 runs 14 residues. V was clipped by 7 bases and J by 4 bases; unmatched bases: 6. CDR3 nucleotide sequence: TGCAGTGTACTAGCGGGGGGAATGGCAGATACGCAGTATTTT. This gives the protein CSVLAGGMADTQYF.

The J gene is TRBJ2-1, the V gene TRBV3-1, with 8 bases matching TRBD2. J lost 6 bases, V lost 0 bases, and 13 bases had no gene match. This CDR3 region has 18 residues. Germline V CDR1 and CDR2: LGHDT, YNNKEL (reference sequence). The CDR3 sequence is CASSQDYLREERANEQFF. The CDR3 coding sequence is TGTGCCAGCAGCCAAGATTACTTGCGGGAGGAAAGGGCCAATGAGCAGTTCTTC.

This clonotype occurred a few times. The chain recombines TRBV18 with TRBJ1-1; 9 bases match TRBD1. Unmatched junction bases numbered 19, after V lost 8 bases and J lost 6 bases. Germline V gives CDR1 KGHSH, CDR2 LQKENI. The CDR3 runs to 17 residues. The CDR3 protein is CASAEPGTGPFLAEAFF. The CDR3 DNA follows: TGTGCCAGCGCTGAACCCGGGACAGGGCCGTTCCTAGCTGAAGCTTTCTTT.

The V gene is TRBV10-2, the J gene TRBJ1-1; D gene ambiguous. The ends were cut back, 10 bases at V and 1 base at J, with 13 bases in the middle. From germline, CDR1 is WSHSY and CDR2 SAAADI. This CDR3 spans 13 amino acids. The CDR3 loop is CATREIGNTEAFF. The CDR3 DNA follows: TGCGCCACCCGGGAGATCGGGAACACTGAAGCTTTCTTT.

This clonotype was found a few times. The gene calls are TRBV29-1 and TRBJ1-1, with D unclear. Germline V gene lookup returns CDR1 SQVTM and CDR2 ANQGSEA. The V and J ends lost 5 bases and 2 bases respectively, with 15 bases between them. The CDR3 consists of 14 residues. The CDR3 nucleotides read TGCAGCGTTTGGTTCCCACAGCTTAACACTGAAGCTTTCTTT. Protein: CSVWFPQLNTEAFF.

This chain connects TRBV20-1 to TRBJ2-2; the match to TRBD1 covers 9 bases. Germline V gene data show CDR1 as DFQATT and CDR2 as SNEGSKA (reference sequence). V was clipped by 6 bases and J by 3 bases; unmatched bases: 5. This CDR3 contains 14 residues. CDR3 region: CSAPGQGHTGELFF. DNA of the CDR3: TGCAGTGCCCCGGGACAGGGTCACACCGGGGAGCTGTTTTTT.

V and J are TRBV29-1 and TRBJ1-2; tentatively, D is TRBD1 (5 bases). This CDR3 contains 17 residues. V was trimmed by 7 bases and J by 4 bases, leaving 28 bases between them. Germline loops: CDR1 SQVTM, CDR2 ANQGSEA. The CDR3 loop reads CSAPGTAGYKGGYGYTF. CDR3 sequence (DNA): TGCAGCGCCCCTGGGACCGCCGGATACAAAGGTGGCTATGGCTACACCTTC.

This clonotype has only one observation. The chain couples TRBV3-1 to TRBJ2-7; D may be TRBD1 (5 bases). The germline V gene has CDR1 LGHDT and CDR2 YNNKEL (reference sequence). The CDR3 is 15 residues long. Trimming took off 1 base at V and 3 bases at J, with 13 bases between the two ends. In nucleotides, the CDR3 is TGTGCCAGCAGCCAAGTTTACCAGGGCGGCTACGAGCAGTACTTC. Its protein product is CASSQVYQGGYEQYF.

This clonotype was detected a few times. The chain links TRBV2 to TRBJ1-6, with unresolved D. The CDR3 has 15 amino acids. Germline V gene lookup returns CDR1 SNHLY and CDR2 FYNNEI. V lost 4 bases to trimming and J lost 5 bases, with 12 bases between them. CDR3 protein: CASSGVKGNNSPLHF. In DNA, the CDR3 is TGTGCCAGCAGTGGTGTCAAGGGAAATAATTCACCCCTCCACTTT. Looking up the rest from reference TRBV2 and TRBJ1-6 gives the full variable domain: EPEVTQTPSHQVTQMGQEVILRCVPISNHLYFYWYRQILGQKVEFLVSFYNNEISEKSEIFDDQFSVERPDGSNFTLKIRSTKLEDSAMYFCASSGVKGNNSPLHFGNGTRLTVT.

V usage is TRBV29-1 and J usage is TRBJ1-2; a weak D match, TRBD1 (5 bases). This CDR3 has 17 residues. Germline assignment: CDR1 SQVTM and CDR2 ANQGSEA. Trimming took 6 bases from V and 3 from J, leaving 26 bases between them. CDR3 region: CSVYPLGIGTDYYGYTF. CDR3 nucleotide sequence: TGCAGCGTCTACCCCCTGGGCATCGGGACGGACTACTATGGCTACACCTTC.